Following are 20 T cell receptor beta chains from one sample sequenced in a study of human T cells and chemical hapten exposure. TCRdb ran MiXCR on the RACE reads and lists one entry per CDR3 protein. The repertoire holds about 300,000 distinct CDR3 sequences, 5.5% seen once, with around 8% in the top ten. Specified time point: pre-sensitization, week 0. This sample's treatment: therapeutic diphenylcyclopropenone sensitization with weekly scalp DPC. Sequences were derived from whole blood, sampled in connection with sensitization to the hapten diphenylcyclopropenone (DPC). The receptors were sampled from a woman aged 18-30 years with alopecia areata. Some clones in this sample may be carry-over from other donors' samples.

This clonotype was detected a few times. The chain employs TRBV12-5 and TRBJ2-4; TRBD1 is a possible D gene (6 bases). Deletions cut 1 base from V and 4 bases from J, with 14 bases between. The CDR3 sequence is 16 residues long. From germline, CDR1 is LGHNT and CDR2 FRNRAP. The CDR3 DNA sequence: TGTGCTAGTGGTTTGGCCATCACAGGGACAAAAAACATTCAGTACTTC. This codes for CASGLAITGTKNIQYF. Full variable domain (rest looked up from reference TRBV12-5 and TRBJ2-4): DARVTQTPRHKVTEMGQEVTMRCQPILGHNTVFWYRQTMMQGLELLAYFRNRAPLDDSGMPKDRFSAEMPDATLATLKIQPSEPRDSAVYFCASGLAITGTKNIQYFGAGTRLSVL.

The table lists this clonotype with many counts. The CDR3 loop reads CASRLTRTDTQYF. Written as DNA, the CDR3 is TGTGCCAGCAGACTTACAAGAACAGATACGCAGTATTTT. The chain recombines TRBV12-3 or TRBV12-4 with TRBJ2-3; D call uncertain. The V and J ends lost 6 bases and 3 bases respectively, with 10 bases between them. CDR3 size: 13 residues.

The gene calls are TRBV6-5 and TRBJ2-1; D is ambiguous. The CDR3 sequence is 14 residues long. The V end lost 1 base, the J end lost 1 base, and 5 bases lay between the germline ends. Germline values: CDR1 MNHEY, CDR2 SVGAGI. The CDR3 DNA reads TGTGCCAGCAGTTACTTAGGGTCCTACAATGAGCAGTTCTTC. Protein: CASSYLGSYNEQFF.

The chain recombines TRBV20-1 with TRBJ2-1; 10 bases are shared with TRBD2. The CDR3 is 14 amino acids. Germline lookup yields CDR1 DFQATT and CDR2 SNEGSKA (reference sequence). V lost 5 bases and J lost 4; bases outside the gene matches: 5. Here the CDR3 reads CSAPLAGAYNEQFF. The DNA of the CDR3 is TGCAGTGCTCCTCTAGCGGGGGCTTACAATGAGCAGTTCTTC.

This clonotype was recorded a few times. The CDR3 DNA reads as TGCAGTGCTGGGAGGCAACCCGGGGAGCTGTTTTTT. Residues: CSAGRQPGELFF. The rearrangement joins TRBV20-1 to TRBJ2-2; a possible D gene is TRBD2 (6 bases). Between the trimmed V and J ends, which lost 5 bases and 6 bases, there was a span of 10 bases. The CDR3 spans 12 residues. Germline V gives CDR1 DFQATT, CDR2 SNEGSKA (reference sequence).

There are many counts of this clonotype. The rearrangement uses TRBV11-2 and TRBJ2-3; tentative D call: TRBD2 (5 bases). The V and J ends lost 6 bases and 3 bases respectively, with 16 bases between them. This CDR3 is 15 amino acids long. The germline CDR1 and CDR2 sequences are SGHAT and FQNNGV. CDR3 in DNA: TGTGCCAGCAGTCTACCCGTCCTAGCAACAGATACGCAGTATTTT. Translating it yields CASSLPVLATDTQYF.

The V and J genes are TRBV6-1 and TRBJ2-1; D might be TRBD1 or TRBD2, each matching 6 bases. CDR3 size: 16 residues. Looked up from germline, CDR1 is MNHNS and CDR2 is SASEGT. Trimming took 2 bases from V and 2 from J, leaving 13 bases between them. The CDR3 coding sequence is TGTGCCAGCAGTGAATTCCGGCGGGACACCTACAATGAGCAGTTCTTC. Its translation is CASSEFRRDTYNEQFF.

This sequence joins TRBV4-1 and TRBJ2-2, with 11 bases aligning to TRBD2. The germline V gene has CDR1 MGHRA and CDR2 YSYEKL. The length of the CDR3 is 14 residues. V dropped 6 bases and J dropped 7; count of bases not matched to a gene: 4. In DNA form, the CDR3 reads TGCGCCAGCAGTACTAGCGGGGGATTCGGGGAGCTGTTTTTT. It yields the protein CASSTSGGFGELFF.

The sample holds many counts of this clonotype. V usage is TRBV12-3 or TRBV12-4 and J usage is TRBJ1-2; 11 bases fit TRBD1. The length of the CDR3 is 13 residues. V lost 3 bases and J lost 7; bases outside the gene matches: 1. CDR3 sequence: CASSFGQGAGYTF. CDR3 coding DNA: TGTGCCAGCAGTTTCGGACAGGGGGCTGGCTACACCTTC.

This rearrangement joins TRBV2 to TRBJ1-1; D remains ambiguous. The CDR3 length is 13 residues. The V end was cut by 1 base, the J end by 6 bases, with 9 bases between. CDR1 is SNHLY, CDR2 FYNNEI, per germline. CDR3 sequence: CASSEDWRAEAFF. The CDR3 DNA follows: TGTGCCAGCAGTGAAGATTGGAGGGCTGAAGCTTTCTTT.

The chain couples TRBV20-1 to TRBJ2-3; no clear D gene. The germline gives CDR1 DFQATT, CDR2 SNEGSKA (reference sequence). This CDR3 contains 15 residues. V was shortened by 3 bases and J by 1 base, with 14 bases between the two germline ends. The CDR3, as DNA: TGCAGTGCTAGTGGACGATCACCTGGCACAGATACGCAGTATTTT. Protein product: CSASGRSPGTDTQYF.

This clonotype was found a few times. The chain joins TRBV28 to TRBJ2-7, with D unclear. V was shortened by 5 bases and J by 3 bases, with 8 bases between the two germline ends. CDR3 size: 12 residues. Germline CDR1 MDHEN, CDR2 SYDVKM. CDR3 amino acids: CASSPFRYEQYF. The CDR3 nucleotides read TGTGCCAGCAGTCCGTTCCGCTACGAGCAGTACTTC.

This clonotype was seen many times. The chain is built from TRBV6-5 and TRBJ1-2; 12 nucleotides line up with TRBD1. CDR1 and CDR2 (germline): MNHEY, SVGAGI. After removal of 2 bases from V and 4 bases from J, the junction contained 2 bases not matched to a gene. There are 15 residues in the CDR3. The CDR3 reads CASSYGTGGLYGYTF. The CDR3 bases are TGTGCCAGCAGTTACGGGACAGGGGGCCTCTATGGCTACACCTTC.

This clonotype was counted ten times or more. The genes are TRBV7-3 and TRBJ2-1; 11 bases line up with TRBD2. This CDR3 region has 18 residues. Germline trimming cut 1 base from V and 3 bases from J; bases unmatched to any gene: 8. CDR1 is SGHTA and CDR2 is FQGTGA in the germline V gene. The CDR3 nucleotides read TGTGCCAGCAGCTTAATGCCTAGCGGGGGGCATCTCTACAATGAGCAGTTCTTC. Translating it yields CASSLMPSGGHLYNEQFF.

This clonotype has more than one count but fewer than ten. The rearrangement joins TRBV6-2 or TRBV6-3 to TRBJ2-5, with 7 bases lining up with TRBD2. V was pared by 2 bases and J by 4 bases, with 4 bases of the junction left unmatched. This CDR3 contains 14 residues. Germline CDR1 reads MNHEY; CDR2 reads SVGEGT. CDR3 sequence: CASSYVSGGETQYF. CDR3 sequence (DNA): TGTGCCAGCAGTTACGTGTCGGGGGGAGAGACCCAGTACTTC.

The chain combines TRBV11-3 with TRBJ2-2; 7 nucleotides align to TRBD1. The CDR3 has 14 residues. CDR1 is SGHNT, CDR2 YENEEA, per germline. V lost 7 bases and J lost 4; bases outside the gene matches: 6. In nucleotides, the CDR3 is TGTGCCAGCACTTTAGGGGGCCCCACCGGGGAGCTGTTTTTT. This gives the protein CASTLGGPTGELFF.

Many counts were recorded for this clonotype. The J gene is TRBJ2-2, the V gene TRBV7-6; 8 positions agree with TRBD1. Trimming took 1 base from V and 0 from J; bases not matched to a gene: 4. The CDR3 has 17 amino acids. Germline values: CDR1 SGHVS, CDR2 FNYEAQ. The CDR3 DNA is TGTGCCAGCAGCTTAGGACAGGGGCTAACGAACACCGGGGAGCTGTTTTTT. It specifies CASSLGQGLTNTGELFF.

The chain uses TRBV7-2 and TRBJ2-3, with 11 bases aligning to TRBD1. Germline CDR1 and CDR2: SGHTA and FQGNSA. The CDR3 sequence is 18 residues long. J lost 4 bases, V lost 5 bases, and 14 bases had no gene match. For the CDR3, the DNA is TGTGCCAGCAGCCTACGGGGATTCGGACAGGGGGCAGCAGATACGCAGTATTTT. Amino acid sequence: CASSLRGFGQGAADTQYF.

This sequence joins TRBV7-9 and TRBJ1-4; 11 positions match TRBD1. The CDR3 has 15 amino acids. V lost 3 bases, J lost 8 bases, and 5 bases stayed unmatched. Germline V gene lookup returns CDR1 SEHNR and CDR2 FQNEAQ (reference sequence). CDR3 amino acids: CASSLDRGLQEKLFF. The CDR3 nucleotides are TGTGCCAGCAGCTTGGACAGGGGGCTGCAGGAAAAACTGTTTTTT. Using reference TRBV7-9 and TRBJ1-4 for the parts outside the CDR3, the full variable domain is DTGVSQNPRHKITKRGQNVTFRCDPISEHNRLYWYRQTLGQGPEFLTYFQNEAQLEKSRLLSDRFSAERPKGSFSTLEIQRTEQGDSAMYLCASSLDRGLQEKLFFGSGTQLSVL.

This chain links TRBV7-3 with TRBJ2-6; possible D gene TRBD1, 5 bases. CDR3 size: 16 residues. Trimming took 7 bases from V and 0 from J, leaving 13 bases between them. CDR1 and CDR2 from the germline V gene are SGHTA and FQGTGA. CDR3 amino acids: CASKEGASSGANVLTF. CDR3 DNA sequence: TGTGCCAGCAAGGAAGGGGCCAGCTCTGGGGCCAACGTCCTGACTTTC.